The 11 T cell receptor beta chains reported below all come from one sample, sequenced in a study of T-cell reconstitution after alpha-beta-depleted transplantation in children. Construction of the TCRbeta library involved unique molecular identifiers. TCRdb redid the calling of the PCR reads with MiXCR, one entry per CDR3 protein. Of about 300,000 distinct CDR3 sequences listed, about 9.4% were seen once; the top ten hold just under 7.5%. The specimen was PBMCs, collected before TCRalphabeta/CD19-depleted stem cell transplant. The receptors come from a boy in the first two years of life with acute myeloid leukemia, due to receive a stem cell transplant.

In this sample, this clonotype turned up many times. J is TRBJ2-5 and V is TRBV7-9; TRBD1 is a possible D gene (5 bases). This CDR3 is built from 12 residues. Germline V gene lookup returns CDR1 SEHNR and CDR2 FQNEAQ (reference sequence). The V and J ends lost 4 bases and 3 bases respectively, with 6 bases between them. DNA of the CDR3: TGTGCCAGCAGCTCGACAGAAGAGACCCAGTACTTC. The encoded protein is CASSSTEETQYF.

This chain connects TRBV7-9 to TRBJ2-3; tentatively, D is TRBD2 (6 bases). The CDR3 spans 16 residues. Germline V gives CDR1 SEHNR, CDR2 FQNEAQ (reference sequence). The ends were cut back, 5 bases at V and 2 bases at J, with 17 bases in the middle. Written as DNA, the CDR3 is TGTGCCAGCAGCCCCCTGGCTAGCGCGGACACAGATACGCAGTATTTT. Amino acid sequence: CASSPLASADTDTQYF.

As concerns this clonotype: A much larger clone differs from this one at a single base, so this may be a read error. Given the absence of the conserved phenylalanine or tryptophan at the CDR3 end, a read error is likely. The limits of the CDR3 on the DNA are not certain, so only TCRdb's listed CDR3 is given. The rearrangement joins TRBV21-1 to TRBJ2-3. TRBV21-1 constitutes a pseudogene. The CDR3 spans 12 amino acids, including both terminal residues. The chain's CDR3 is CASRQQADTQYS.

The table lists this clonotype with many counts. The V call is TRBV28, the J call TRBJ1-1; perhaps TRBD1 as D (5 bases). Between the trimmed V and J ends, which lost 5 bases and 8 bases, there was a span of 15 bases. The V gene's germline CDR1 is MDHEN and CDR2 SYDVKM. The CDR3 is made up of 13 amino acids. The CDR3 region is CASSPPGRTEAFF. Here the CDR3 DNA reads TGTGCCAGCAGTCCCCCCGGGAGGACAGAAGCTTTCTTT.

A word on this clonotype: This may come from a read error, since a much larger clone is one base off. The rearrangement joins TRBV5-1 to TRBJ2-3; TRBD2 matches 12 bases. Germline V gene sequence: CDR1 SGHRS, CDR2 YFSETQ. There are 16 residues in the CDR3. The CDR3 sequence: CASSSGTSGFTYTQYF. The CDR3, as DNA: TGCGCCAGCAGCTCCGGGACTAGCGGGTTCACATATACGCAGTATTTT.

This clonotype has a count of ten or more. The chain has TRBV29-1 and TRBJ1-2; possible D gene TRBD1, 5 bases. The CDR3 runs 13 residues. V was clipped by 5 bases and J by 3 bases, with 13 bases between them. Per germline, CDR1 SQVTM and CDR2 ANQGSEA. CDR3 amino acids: CSVTSDSYYGYTF. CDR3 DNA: TGCAGCGTTACCTCCGACAGTTACTATGGCTACACCTTC.

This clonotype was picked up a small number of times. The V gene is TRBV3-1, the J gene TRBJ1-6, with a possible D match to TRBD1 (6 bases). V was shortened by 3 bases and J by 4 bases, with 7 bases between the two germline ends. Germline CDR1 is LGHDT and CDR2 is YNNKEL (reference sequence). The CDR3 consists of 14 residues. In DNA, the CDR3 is TGTGCCAGCAGCCACAGGGGATATAATTCACCCCTCCACTTT. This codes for CASSHRGYNSPLHF.

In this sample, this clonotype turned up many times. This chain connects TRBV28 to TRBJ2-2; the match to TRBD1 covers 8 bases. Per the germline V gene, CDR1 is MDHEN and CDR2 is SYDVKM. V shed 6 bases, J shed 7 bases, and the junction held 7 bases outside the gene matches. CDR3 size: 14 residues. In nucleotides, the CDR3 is TGTGCCAGCAGCCCCGGGACAGGCTACGGGGAGCTGTTTTTT. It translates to CASSPGTGYGELFF.

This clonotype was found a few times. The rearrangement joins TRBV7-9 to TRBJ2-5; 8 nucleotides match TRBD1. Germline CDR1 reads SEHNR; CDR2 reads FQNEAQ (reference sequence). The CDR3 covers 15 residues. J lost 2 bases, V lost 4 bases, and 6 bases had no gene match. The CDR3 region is CASSSGQAYQETQYF. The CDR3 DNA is TGTGCCAGCAGCTCGGGACAGGCCTATCAAGAGACCCAGTACTTC.

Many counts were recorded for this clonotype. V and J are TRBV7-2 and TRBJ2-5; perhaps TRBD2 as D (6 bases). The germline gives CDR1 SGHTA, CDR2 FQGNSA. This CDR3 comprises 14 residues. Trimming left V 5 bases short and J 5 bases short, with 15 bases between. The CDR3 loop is CASSRPAGGETQYF. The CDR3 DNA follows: TGTGCCAGCAGCCGCCCAGCGGGCGGGGAGACCCAGTACTTC.

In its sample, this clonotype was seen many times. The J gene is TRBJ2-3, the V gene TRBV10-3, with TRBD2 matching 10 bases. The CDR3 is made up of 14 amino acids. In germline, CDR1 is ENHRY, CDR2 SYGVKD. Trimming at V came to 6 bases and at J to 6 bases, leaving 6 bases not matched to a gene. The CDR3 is CAIRGAGGPDTQYF. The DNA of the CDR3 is TGTGCCATCAGGGGAGCGGGGGGGCCGGATACGCAGTATTTT.